Sequencing of this T cell receptor beta chain was carried out in a study of blood T cells in healthy people across ages. Study-level points and caveats: Measured against age, TCR beta diversity per million T cells decreased in a roughly linear manner.

Healthy individuals of Caucasian origin from Russia, aged roughly 6 to 100, served as donors. The extraction recovered at least 5.5 micrograms of total RNA per sample. On this clonotype: Antigen specificity is unknown.

The use of a sample-barcoded 5' primer and a J-beta primer mix characterized a second PCR of about 7 to 12 cycles. TCRdb re-called the 5' RACE reads through MiXCR, storing one row per CDR3 protein. The sample lists 1 million or so distinct CDR3 sequences, around 45% occurring once. Material for sequencing was blood. This receptor was obtained from a woman aged 55 to 70 in good health.

CDR3 amino acids: CASSATGGSNQPQHF. In DNA, the CDR3 is TGTGCCAGCAGCGCAACAGGGGGCTCCAATCAGCCCCAGCATTTT. V gene TRBV6-5 combines with J gene TRBJ1-5, with 9 bases that match TRBD1. The CDR3 is made up of 15 amino acids. Germline-derived CDR1 and CDR2 are MNHEY and SVGAGI. V was clipped by 6 bases and J by 3 bases; unmatched bases: 6.